Listed here are 8 T cell receptor beta chains from one sample, sequenced in a study of blood T cell repertoires in COVID-19. Generated by immunoSEQ multiplex PCR, the TCRdb table keeps only in-frame clones and is missing some. Counted here are about 140,000 clones, 87% occurring once; the ten biggest clones make up just under 0.95%. Sequencing input: peripheral blood. These receptor sequences come from a woman in her fifties or sixties with acute or convalescent COVID-19.

The chain has TRBV6-5 and TRBJ1-4; D might be TRBD1 (5 bases). Germline-derived CDR1 and CDR2 are MNHEY and SVGAGI. The V and J ends lost 5 bases and 1 base respectively, with 11 bases between them. The CDR3 totals 15 residues. The CDR3 DNA sequence: TGTGCCAGCAGTACTCAGGGTGAAACTAATGAAAAACTGTTTTTT. Protein: CASSTQGETNEKLFF.

The V gene is TRBV5-1, the J gene TRBJ2-2, with TRBD2 matching over 7 bases. V was pared by 7 bases and J by 0 bases, with 6 bases of the junction left unmatched. Germline V lookup: CDR1 SGHRS, CDR2 YFSETQ. The CDR3 spans 15 residues. CDR3 sequence (DNA): TGCGCCAGCGGACCCCGGGGGGCGAACACCGGGGAGCTGTTTTTT. Its translation is CASGPRGANTGELFF.

A note on this clone: Different DNA sequences within this sample yield the same CDR3. The chain has TRBV7-2 and TRBJ1-5; 9 bases align to TRBD1. V trimming: 6 bases; J trimming: 4 bases; junction bases outside the gene matches: 7. This CDR3 has 15 amino acids. Germline V gene data show CDR1 as SGHTA and CDR2 as FQGNSA. In DNA, the CDR3 is TGTGCCAGCAGTCGCCGGACAGGGGTTAATCAGCCCCAGCATTTT. Its translation is CASSRRTGVNQPQHF.

This chain joins TRBV5-1 and TRBJ2-3; 8 bases agree with TRBD2. The CDR3 extends over 15 amino acids. Trimming at V came to 5 bases and at J to 1 base, leaving 6 bases not matched to a gene. CDR1 is SGHRS and CDR2 is YFSETQ in the germline V gene. In DNA form, the CDR3 reads TGCGCCAGCAGAGAAACAGCGGGAGGCACAGATACGCAGTATTTT. Translated, it gives CASRETAGGTDTQYF.

This chain connects TRBV7-3 to TRBJ1-3, with D uncertain. V lost 5 bases, J lost 2 bases, and 10 bases lay in between. The CDR3 totals 14 residues. Germline V lookup: CDR1 SGHTA, CDR2 FQGTGA. The CDR3 is CASSPGSPGNTIYF. CDR3 DNA: TGTGCCAGCAGCCCGGGGAGTCCTGGAAACACCATATATTTT.

The rearrangement uses TRBV7-8 and TRBJ2-3; D uncertain. The CDR3 covers 11 residues. Germline V lookup: CDR1 SGHVS, CDR2 FQNEAQ. V shed 5 bases and J shed 4 bases, with 4 bases lying between them. CDR3 amino acids: CASSPADTQYF. CDR3 in DNA: TGTGCCAGCAGCCCGGCAGATACGCAGTATTTT.

V gene TRBV6-5 combines with J gene TRBJ1-5; D possibly corresponds to TRBD1 (6 bases). V shed 4 bases and J shed 4 bases, with 8 bases lying between them. In germline, CDR1 is MNHEY, CDR2 SVGAGI. This CDR3 is built from 13 residues. CDR3 DNA sequence: TGTGCCAGCAGTTCGAGGGGGAATCAGCCCCAGCATTTT. It is translated as CASSSRGNQPQHF.

The rearrangement joins TRBV7-3 to TRBJ2-2; a weak D match, TRBD2 (5 bases). Germline V CDR1 and CDR2: SGHTA, FQGTGA. The CDR3 spans 16 residues. V dropped 0 bases and J dropped 2 bases, with 10 bases sitting between them. The CDR3 reads CASSLTPDSNTGELFF. DNA of the CDR3: TGTGCCAGCAGCTTAACCCCGGACTCTAACACCGGGGAGCTGTTTTTT.